This T cell receptor beta chain was obtained from a study of OX40 agonist ivuxolimab in advanced cancers. As for the study in general: The study reported partial responses in three patients: one hepatocellular carcinoma, two cutaneous melanoma. Findings and limits, study-wide: Clonal expansion from baseline to week 6 occurred in both CD4+ and CD8+ T cells.

The protocol was immunoSEQ multiplex PCR, while the TCRdb copy is restricted to in-frame clones and leaves out a portion. Among approximately 57,000 clones listed, about 81% were seen once. The germline CDR1 and CDR2 sequences are SNHLY and FYNNEI. CDR3 length: 14 residues. V dropped 9 bases and J dropped 0 bases, with 15 bases sitting between them. Turning to this clone: Its antigen remains unidentified.

The chain recombines TRBV2 with TRBJ2-7, with D possibly matching TRBD2 (6 bases). This TCR was recovered from an adult with an advanced solid tumor such as melanoma, head and neck, liver or kidney cancer. Sequencing used CD4+ or CD8+ T cells sorted from blood, obtained in a trial of the OX40 agonist ivuxolimab. The CDR3 here is CASARDLSSYEQYF. The CDR3 DNA follows: TGTGCCAGTGCTCGGGACTTGAGCTCCTACGAGCAGTACTTC. The whole variable domain, remainder taken from reference TRBV2 and TRBJ2-7, is EPEVTQTPSHQVTQMGQEVILRCVPISNHLYFYWYRQILGQKVEFLVSFYNNEISEKSEIFDDQFSVERPDGSNFTLKIRSTKLEDSAMYFCASARDLSSYEQYFGPGTRLTVT.